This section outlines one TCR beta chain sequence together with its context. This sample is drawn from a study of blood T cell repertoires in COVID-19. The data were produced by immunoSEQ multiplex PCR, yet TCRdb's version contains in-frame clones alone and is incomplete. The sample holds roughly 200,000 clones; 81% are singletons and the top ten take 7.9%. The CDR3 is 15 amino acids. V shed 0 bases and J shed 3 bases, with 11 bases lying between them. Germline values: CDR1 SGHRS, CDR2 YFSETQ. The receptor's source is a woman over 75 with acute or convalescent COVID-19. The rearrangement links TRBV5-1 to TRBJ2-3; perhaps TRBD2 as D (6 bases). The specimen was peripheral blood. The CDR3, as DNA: TGCGCCAGCAGCTTGGTGCTAGCGAATACAGATACGCAGTATTTT. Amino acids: CASSLVLANTDTQYF.